The clone carrying this TCR beta chain showed up just once. This record comes from a study of CD8 T cell repertoires and HIV-1 epitope variants. The overall study: Twenty-five autologous and known Gag and Nef epitope variant peptides each stimulated T cells separately. Control wells had CMV/EBV/flu peptides, negative Ebola AY9, or no peptide. Tested: three Gag epitope families, Nef HW9 and YT9. A roughly ten-day culture received IL-2, IL-7 and IL-15 on days 3 and 7.

Assay used: immunoSEQ multiplex PCR; TCRdb lists only in-frame clones, some missing. The sample yields about 90,000 clones, roughly four fifths seen once. CDR3 size: 16 residues. V lost 3 bases to trimming and J lost 0 bases, with 12 bases between them. CDR1 and CDR2 (germline): MRHNA, SNTAGT. This receptor was taken from a male donor with HIV. The gene calls are TRBV6-4 and TRBJ2-1; weak D call: TRBD1 (5 bases). The specimen sequenced was uncultured baseline CD8+ T cells from peripheral blood mononuclear cells (PBMCs). For the CDR3, the DNA is TGTGCCAGCAGTGAAATAGGGGCCAGCTCCTACAATGAGCAGTTCTTC. Protein sequence: CASSEIGASSYNEQFF.